One and the same sample provided the 16 T cell receptor beta chains below, sequenced in a study of cytomegalovirus exposure and HLA in healthy donors. PCR employed 60 Vbeta and 13 Jbeta primers. Using immunoSEQ multiplex PCR, the repertoire was profiled, and TCRdb retains in-frame clones only, with some absent. Here the sample spans around 94,000 clones, about 69% being singletons. Material for sequencing was PBMCs. The receptors originated from a human donor in good health.

This clone was seen only a few times. The chain recombines TRBV5-1 with TRBJ2-2, with D tentatively TRBD2 (5 bases). The V gene lost 7 bases and the J gene lost 0 bases, with 10 bases spanning the gap. In germline, CDR1 is SGHRS, CDR2 YFSETQ. This CDR3 is built from 14 residues. CDR3 coding DNA: TGCGCCAGCCAAATCGGGACGAACACCGGGGAGCTGTTTTTT. Translating it yields CASQIGTNTGELFF.

V is TRBV14 and J is TRBJ1-1, with D uncertain. CDR1 is SGHDN and CDR2 is FVKESK in the germline V gene. The V and J ends lost 1 base and 8 bases respectively, with 5 bases between them. This CDR3 is 11 amino acids long. Written as DNA, the CDR3 is TGTGCCAGCAGCCAAGGCAGGGAAGCTTTCTTT. It specifies CASSQGREAFF. The full variable domain, rest sourced from reference TRBV14 and TRBJ1-1, is EAGVTQFPSHSVIEKGQTVTLRCDPISGHDNLYWYRRVMGKEIKFLLHFVKESKQDESGMPNNRFLAERTGGTYSTLKVQPAELEDSGVYFCASSQGREAFFGQGTRLTVV.

The gene calls are TRBV4-1 and TRBJ1-4; 9 positions agree with TRBD1. Germline CDR1 reads MGHRA; CDR2 reads YSYEKL. The junction had 8 bases not matched to a gene; V was cut back by 4 bases and J by 5 bases. This CDR3 contains 16 residues. CDR3 bases: TGCGCCAGCAGCCCACGGGACAGGGTGGGGAATGAAAAACTGTTTTTT. Amino acid sequence: CASSPRDRVGNEKLFF.

V gene TRBV29-1 combines with J gene TRBJ2-7; 7 nucleotides line up with TRBD1. The germline V gene has CDR1 SQVTM and CDR2 ANQGSEA. CDR3 length: 12 residues. Trimming at V came to 5 bases and at J to 3 bases, leaving 4 bases not matched to a gene. CDR3 protein: CSVRDSSYEQYF. CDR3 DNA: TGCAGCGTTCGGGACAGTAGCTACGAGCAGTACTTC.

CDR3 amino acids: CAVGASGANVLTF. The CDR3 coding sequence is TGTGCCGTGGGCGCCTCTGGGGCCAACGTCCTGACTTTC. This chain links TRBV25-1 with TRBJ2-6; D gene ambiguous. This CDR3 has 13 amino acids. Trimming left V 11 bases short and J 0 bases short, with 8 bases between. The V gene's germline CDR1 is MGHDK and CDR2 SYGVNS.

The V call is TRBV29-1, the J call TRBJ2-2; 7 positions match TRBD1. V dropped 7 bases and J dropped 3; count of bases not matched to a gene: 8. CDR1 is SQVTM, CDR2 ANQGSEA, per germline. The CDR3 totals 14 residues. DNA of the CDR3: TGCAGCGGGGCCGGGACAGAGCACACCGGGGAGCTGTTTTTT. Protein product: CSGAGTEHTGELFF.

The CDR3 loop is CAWGRVGNQPQHF. The CDR3 region has the DNA TGTGCCTGGGGGCGAGTAGGCAATCAGCCCCAGCATTTT. The chain is built from TRBV30 and TRBJ1-5; D gene ambiguous. This CDR3 comprises 13 residues. V lost 5 bases and J lost 2, with 10 bases in between. CDR1 and CDR2 from the germline V gene are GTSNPN and SVGIG (reference sequence).

This clone came up a few times. V gene TRBV27 combines with J gene TRBJ2-3, with D possibly matching TRBD1 (6 bases). Germline CDR1 MNHEY, CDR2 SMNVEV (reference sequence). This CDR3 contains 14 residues. V lost 6 bases and J lost 1, with 11 bases in between. CDR3 in amino acids: CASRISGGTDTQYF. The CDR3 nucleotides are TGTGCCAGCAGAATATCAGGGGGCACAGATACGCAGTATTTT.

This clone was detected only once. The V call is TRBV29-1, the J call TRBJ2-3; D unclear. CDR3 length equals 14 residues. Trimming shortened V by 4 bases and J by 1 base, and 12 bases separated the two germline ends. CDR1 and CDR2 from the germline V gene are SQVTM and ANQGSEA. The CDR3 nucleotides are TGCAGCGTTGTAAGTGCGGAGCGCACAGATACGCAGTATTTT. Translated, it gives CSVVSAERTDTQYF.

In DNA, the CDR3 is TGTGCCAGCAGCACCTCAGGACTAGCGGATTACGAGCAGTACTTC. It yields the protein CASSTSGLADYEQYF. The chain combines TRBV13 with TRBJ2-7; 10 bases line up with TRBD2. The CDR3 totals 15 residues. The germline CDR1 and CDR2 sequences are PRHDT and FYEKMQ (reference sequence). V was clipped by 5 bases and J by 4 bases; unmatched bases: 8.

The V call is TRBV7-2, the J call TRBJ2-1, with TRBD2 matching 7 bases. The V gene end was trimmed by 0 bases and the J gene end by 5 bases; junction bases not matched to a gene: 7. The CDR3 length is 16 residues. CDR1 is SGHTA and CDR2 is FQGNSA in the germline V gene. The chain's CDR3 is CASSLASLAANNEQFF. The CDR3, as DNA: TGTGCCAGCAGCTTAGCCTCCCTAGCGGCGAACAATGAGCAGTTCTTC. The variable domain in full, completed from reference TRBV7-2 and TRBJ2-1, reads GAGVSQSPSNKVTEKGKDVELRCDPISGHTALYWYRQSLGQGLEFLIYFQGNSAPDKSGLPSDRFSAERTGGSVSTLTIQRTQQEDSAVYLCASSLASLAANNEQFFGPGTRLTVL.

This clone was counted a few times. V is TRBV5-4 and J is TRBJ2-5, with 8 bases identical to TRBD2. Germline loops: CDR1 SGHNT, CDR2 YYREEE (reference sequence). This CDR3 comprises 14 residues. V lost 2 bases to trimming and J lost 2 bases; unmatched junction nucleotides: 2. The CDR3 DNA sequence: TGTGCCAGCAGCTTAACGGGAGGGCAAGAGACCCAGTACTTC. This codes for CASSLTGGQETQYF.

This clone was seen more than once but under ten times. This chain uses TRBV14 with TRBJ2-7; 9 bases match TRBD1. With V trimmed by 0 bases and J by 4 bases, 7 bases remained unmatched. The CDR3 runs to 16 residues. CDR1 SGHDN and CDR2 FVKESK come from the germline V gene. Here the CDR3 reads CASSQEWGTGTYEQYF. CDR3 in DNA: TGTGCCAGCAGCCAAGAGTGGGGGACAGGGACTTACGAGCAGTACTTC.

The chain carries TRBV6-5 and TRBJ2-2; D perhaps matches TRBD2 (7 bases). The CDR3 loop spans 16 amino acids. CDR1 MNHEY and CDR2 SVGAGI come from the germline V gene. Trimming left V 0 bases short and J 4 bases short, with 12 bases between. The CDR3 region has the DNA TGTGCCAGCAGTTACTCCGGGGGGCGTACCACCGGGGAGCTGTTTTTT. It specifies CASSYSGGRTTGELFF.

This chain links TRBV7-9 with TRBJ2-6; 7 nucleotides align to TRBD1. V shed 4 bases and J 2 bases; nucleotides not matched to a gene: 2. The CDR3 sequence is 15 residues long. In germline, CDR1 is SEHNR, CDR2 FQNEAQ (reference sequence). In DNA form, the CDR3 reads TGTGCCAGCAGCTCCGACAGGGCTGGGGCCAACGTCCTGACTTTC. Its protein product is CASSSDRAGANVLTF.

V and J are TRBV5-4 and TRBJ2-1; perhaps TRBD1 as D (6 bases). The CDR3 is 16 amino acids. Deletions cut 1 base from V and 0 bases from J, with 11 bases between. CDR1 SGHNT and CDR2 YYREEE come from the germline V gene (reference sequence). In DNA form, the CDR3 reads TGTGCCAGCAGCTTGAGGGACACCATCTCCTACAATGAGCAGTTCTTC. It codes for CASSLRDTISYNEQFF.